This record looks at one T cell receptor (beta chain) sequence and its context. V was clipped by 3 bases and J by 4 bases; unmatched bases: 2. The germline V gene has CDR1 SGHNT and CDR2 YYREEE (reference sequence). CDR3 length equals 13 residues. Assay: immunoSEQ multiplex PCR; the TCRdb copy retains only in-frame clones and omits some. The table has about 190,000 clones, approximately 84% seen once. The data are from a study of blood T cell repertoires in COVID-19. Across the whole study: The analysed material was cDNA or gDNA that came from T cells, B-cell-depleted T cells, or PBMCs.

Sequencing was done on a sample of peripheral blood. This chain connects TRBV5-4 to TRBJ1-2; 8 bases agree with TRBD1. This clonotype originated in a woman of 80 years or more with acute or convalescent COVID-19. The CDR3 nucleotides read TGTGCCAGCAGCTCGACAGGGGTCTATGGCTACACCTTC. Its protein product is CASSSTGVYGYTF.